The present T cell receptor beta chain was sequenced within a study of shared clonotypes between healthy human individuals. Study conclusions and caveats: Around 5.4% of naive CD4 clonotypes were common to four donors. Compared with memory subsets, naive subsets generally had larger estimated richness.

Germline trimming cut 4 bases from V and 2 bases from J; bases unmatched to any gene: 10. The CDR3 extends over 16 amino acids. Germline CDR1 and CDR2: SQVTM and ANQGSEA. This table comes from immunoSEQ multiplex PCR, and its TCRdb copy is limited to in-frame clones, with some not included. This sample has millions of clones, with under 95% found just once. Points on this clone: As yet, its antigen is unknown.

Terminally differentiated effector memory CD45RA+ cells were excluded by CCR7 positive selection of CD45RO-negative cells. Every donor, a Caucasian adult, lived in Nashville, Tennessee. The chain carries TRBV29-1 and TRBJ2-3; 9 bases match TRBD2. The sample consisted of naive CD8+ T cells from PBMCs. This TCR derives from a man younger than 30 in good health. Some clones in this sample may be carry-over from other donors' samples. DNA for the CDR3: TGCAGCGTTGTTAAGAGCGGGAGGCTCCCCACAGATACGCAGTATTTT. This gives the protein CSVVKSGRLPTDTQYF.